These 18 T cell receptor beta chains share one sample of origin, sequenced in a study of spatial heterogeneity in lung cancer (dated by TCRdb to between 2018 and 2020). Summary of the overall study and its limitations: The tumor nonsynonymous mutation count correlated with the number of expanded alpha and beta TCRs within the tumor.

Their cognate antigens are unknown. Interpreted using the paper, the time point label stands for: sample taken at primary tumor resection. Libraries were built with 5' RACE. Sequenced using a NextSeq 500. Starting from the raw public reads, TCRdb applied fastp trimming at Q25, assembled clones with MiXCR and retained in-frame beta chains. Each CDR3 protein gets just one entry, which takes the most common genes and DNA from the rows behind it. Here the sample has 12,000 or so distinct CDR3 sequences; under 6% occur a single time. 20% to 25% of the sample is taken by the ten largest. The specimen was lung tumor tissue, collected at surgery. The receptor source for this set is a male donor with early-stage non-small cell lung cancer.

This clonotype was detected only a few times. The CDR3 DNA reads as TGTGCCAGCAGTGCCCCGCGGCAGGGGGCACCGAGCTCCTACGAGCAGTACTTC. Translation gives CASSAPRQGAPSSYEQYF. V gene TRBV25-1 combines with J gene TRBJ2-7; 8 bases agree with TRBD1. The length of the CDR3 is 18 residues. Per the germline V gene, CDR1 is MGHDK and CDR2 is SYGVNS. After removal of 4 bases from V and 0 bases from J, the junction contained 14 bases not matched to a gene.

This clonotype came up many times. For the CDR3, the DNA is TGTGCCAGCAGTTTCCGGGACTCCGGTAATGAAAAACTGTTTTTT. Translating gives CASSFRDSGNEKLFF. V is TRBV9 and J is TRBJ1-4; a weak D match, TRBD1 (5 bases). Per germline, CDR1 SGDLS and CDR2 YYNGEE. Trimming shortened V by 5 bases and J by 4 bases, and 15 bases separated the two germline ends. The length of the CDR3 is 15 residues.

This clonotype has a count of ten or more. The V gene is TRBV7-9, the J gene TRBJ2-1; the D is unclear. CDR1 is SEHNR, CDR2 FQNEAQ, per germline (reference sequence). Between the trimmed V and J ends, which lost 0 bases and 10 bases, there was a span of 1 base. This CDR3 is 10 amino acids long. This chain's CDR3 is CASSLAEQFF. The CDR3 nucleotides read TGTGCCAGCAGCTTAGCGGAGCAGTTCTTC.

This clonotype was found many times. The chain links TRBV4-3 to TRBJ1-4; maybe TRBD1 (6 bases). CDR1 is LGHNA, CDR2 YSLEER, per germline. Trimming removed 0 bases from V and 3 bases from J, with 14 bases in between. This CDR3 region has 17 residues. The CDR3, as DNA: TGCGCCAGCAGCCAAGATAGTAGGCCAGGGGCTAATGAAAAACTGTTTTTT. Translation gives CASSQDSRPGANEKLFF.

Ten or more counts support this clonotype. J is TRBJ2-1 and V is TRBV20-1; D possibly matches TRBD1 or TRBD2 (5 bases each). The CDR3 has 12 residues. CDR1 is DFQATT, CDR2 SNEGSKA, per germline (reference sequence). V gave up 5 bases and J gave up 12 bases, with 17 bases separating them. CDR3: CSADRGPEGQFF. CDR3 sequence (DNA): TGCAGTGCTGACCGGGGCCCAGAAGGGCAGTTCTTC.

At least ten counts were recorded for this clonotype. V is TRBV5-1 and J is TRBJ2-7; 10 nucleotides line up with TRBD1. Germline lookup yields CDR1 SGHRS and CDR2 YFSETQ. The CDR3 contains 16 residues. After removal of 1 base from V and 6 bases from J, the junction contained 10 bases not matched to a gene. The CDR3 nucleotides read TGCGCCAGCAGCTTGAAGCCGGGGACAGGGGCGGGCGAGCAGTACTTC. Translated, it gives CASSLKPGTGAGEQYF.

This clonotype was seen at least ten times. The DNA for the CDR3 is TGTGCCACTCGACAGGGATTGAACACTGAAGCTTTCTTT. Amino acids: CATRQGLNTEAFF. The chain employs TRBV2 and TRBJ1-1, with 7 bases identical to TRBD1. Germline CDR1 is SNHLY and CDR2 is FYNNEI. This CDR3 spans 13 amino acids. Trimming removed 10 bases from V and 0 bases from J; junction bases left unmatched: 5.

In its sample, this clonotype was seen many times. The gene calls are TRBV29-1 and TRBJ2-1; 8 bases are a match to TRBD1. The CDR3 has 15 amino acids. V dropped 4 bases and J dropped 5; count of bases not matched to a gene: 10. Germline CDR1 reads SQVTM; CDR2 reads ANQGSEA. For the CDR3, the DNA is TGCAGCGTTGTTTCTGGGACAGGATATAACAATGAGCAGTTCTTC. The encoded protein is CSVVSGTGYNNEQFF.

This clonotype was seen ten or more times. CDR3 in DNA: TGTGCCAGCAGCTCGTCCGGGGATCAGCCCCAGCATTTT. Residues: CASSSSGDQPQHF. The J gene is TRBJ1-5, the V gene TRBV7-9; no firm D call. Deletions cut 4 bases from V and 5 bases from J, with 9 bases between. Germline V gene data show CDR1 as SEHNR and CDR2 as FQNEAQ (reference sequence). The CDR3 covers 13 residues.

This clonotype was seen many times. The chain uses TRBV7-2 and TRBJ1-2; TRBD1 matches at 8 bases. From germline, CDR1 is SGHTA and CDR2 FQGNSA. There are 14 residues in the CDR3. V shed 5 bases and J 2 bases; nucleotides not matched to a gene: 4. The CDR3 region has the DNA TGTGCCAGCAGCCCAGGACAGGGAAACTATGGCTACACCTTC. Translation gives CASSPGQGNYGYTF.

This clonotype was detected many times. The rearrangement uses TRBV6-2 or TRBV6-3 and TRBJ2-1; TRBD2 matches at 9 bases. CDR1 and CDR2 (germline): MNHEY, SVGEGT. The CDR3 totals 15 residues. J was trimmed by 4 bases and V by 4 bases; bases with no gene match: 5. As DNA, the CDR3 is TGTGCCAGCAGTTCGAAGGGACTAGCTTACAATGAGCAGTTCTTC. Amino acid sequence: CASSSKGLAYNEQFF.

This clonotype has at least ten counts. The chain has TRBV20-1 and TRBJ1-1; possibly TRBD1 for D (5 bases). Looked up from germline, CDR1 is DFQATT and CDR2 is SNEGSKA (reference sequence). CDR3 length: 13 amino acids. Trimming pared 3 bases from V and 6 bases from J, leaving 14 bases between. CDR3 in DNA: TGCAGTGCTAGGCAGGGTGGGGCCCCTGAAGCTTTCTTT. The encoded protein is CSARQGGAPEAFF.

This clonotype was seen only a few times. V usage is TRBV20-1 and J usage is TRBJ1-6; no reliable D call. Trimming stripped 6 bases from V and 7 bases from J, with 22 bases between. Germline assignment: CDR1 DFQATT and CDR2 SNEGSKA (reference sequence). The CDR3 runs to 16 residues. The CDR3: CSAYEAERTGNSPLHF. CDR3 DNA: TGCAGTGCATACGAGGCGGAGCGTACGGGGAATTCACCCCTCCACTTT.

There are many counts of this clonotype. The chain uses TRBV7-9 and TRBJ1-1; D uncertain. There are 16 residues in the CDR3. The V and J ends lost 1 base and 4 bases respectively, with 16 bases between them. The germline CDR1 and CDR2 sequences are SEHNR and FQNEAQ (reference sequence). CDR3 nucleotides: TGTGCCAGCAGCTTAGAAGCGAGGGAAAAGGGCACTGAAGCTTTCTTT. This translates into CASSLEAREKGTEAFF. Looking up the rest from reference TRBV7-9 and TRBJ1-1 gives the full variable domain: DTGVSQNPRHKITKRGQNVTFRCDPISEHNRLYWYRQTLGQGPEFLTYFQNEAQLEKSRLLSDRFSAERPKGSFSTLEIQRTEQGDSAMYLCASSLEAREKGTEAFFGQGTRLTVV.

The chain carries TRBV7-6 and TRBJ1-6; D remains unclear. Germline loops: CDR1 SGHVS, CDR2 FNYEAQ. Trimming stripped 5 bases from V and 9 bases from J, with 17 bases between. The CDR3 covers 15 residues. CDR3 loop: CASSMDDTVGSPLHF. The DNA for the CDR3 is TGTGCCAGCAGCATGGACGACACGGTGGGTTCACCCCTCCACTTT.

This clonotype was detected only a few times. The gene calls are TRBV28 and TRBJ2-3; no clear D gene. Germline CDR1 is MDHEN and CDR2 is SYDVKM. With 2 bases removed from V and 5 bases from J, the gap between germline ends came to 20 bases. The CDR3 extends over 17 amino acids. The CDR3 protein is CASSLTPSSMMEDTQYF. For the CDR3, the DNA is TGTGCCAGCAGTTTAACGCCATCCAGTATGATGGAAGATACGCAGTATTTT. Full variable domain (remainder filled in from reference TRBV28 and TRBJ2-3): DVKVTQSSRYLVKRTGEKVFLECVQDMDHENMFWYRQDPGLGLRLIYFSYDVKMKEKGDIPEGYSVSREKKERFSLILESASTNQTSMYLCASSLTPSSMMEDTQYFGPGTRLTVL.

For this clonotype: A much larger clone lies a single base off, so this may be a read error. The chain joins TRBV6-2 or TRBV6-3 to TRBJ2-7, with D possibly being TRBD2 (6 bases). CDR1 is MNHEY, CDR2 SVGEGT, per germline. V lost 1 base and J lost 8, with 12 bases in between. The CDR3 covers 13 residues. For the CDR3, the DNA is TGTGCCAGCAGTTACTGGGACTGGTTCAAGCAGTACTTC. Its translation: CASSYWDWFKQYF.

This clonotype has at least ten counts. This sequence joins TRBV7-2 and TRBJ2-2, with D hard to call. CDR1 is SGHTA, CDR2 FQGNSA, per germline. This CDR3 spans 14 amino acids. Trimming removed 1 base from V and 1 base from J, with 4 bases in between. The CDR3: CASSLVGNTGELFF. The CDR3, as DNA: TGTGCCAGCAGCTTAGTCGGGAACACCGGGGAGCTGTTTTTT. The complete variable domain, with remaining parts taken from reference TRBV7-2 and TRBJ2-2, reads GAGVSQSPSNKVTEKGKDVELRCDPISGHTALYWYRQSLGQGLEFLIYFQGNSAPDKSGLPSDRFSAERTGGSVSTLTIQRTQQEDSAVYLCASSLVGNTGELFFGEGSRLTVL.